A selection of T cell receptor beta chains follows, all from one sample in a study of identical twins. TCRdb re-derived calls from the 5' RACE reads in MiXCR, one entry per CDR3 protein. The table records more than 650,000 distinct CDR3 sequences, less than 7% of them present only once. What was sequenced was naive T cells sorted from blood. Receptors originate from a man aged 18 to 30 in good health. Both conserved end residues are part of each CDR3. Each record gives: D gene, clone size, V gene, J gene, CDR3 protein, CDR3 DNA. A D gene is named only where the DNA matches it firmly. Size is omitted from some rows. Given values are once, few, many or a class for expanded clones.

d_gene: .; abundance: .; v_gene: TRBV12-3/TRBV12-4; j_gene: TRBJ1-4; CDR3aa: CASRGTLEKLFF; CDR3nt: TGTGCCAGCCGCGGGACTTTGGAAAAACTGTTTTTT
d_gene: .; abundance: .; v_gene: TRBV20-1; j_gene: TRBJ1-2; CDR3aa: CSAGTGNYGYTF; CDR3nt: TGCAGTGCCGGGACCGGGAACTATGGCTACACCTTC
d_gene: .; abundance: many; v_gene: TRBV15; j_gene: TRBJ1-1; CDR3aa: CATRAFERAFF; CDR3nt: TGTGCCACGCGAGCGTTCGAAAGGGCTTTCTTT
d_gene: TRBD2; abundance: .; v_gene: TRBV3-1; j_gene: TRBJ2-1; CDR3aa: CASSQERTSGGGEQFF; CDR3nt: TGTGCCAGCAGCCAAGAGCGGACTAGCGGGGGAGGGGAGCAGTTCTTC
d_gene: .; abundance: .; v_gene: TRBV7-9; j_gene: TRBJ1-3; CDR3aa: CASSLEIDGATIYF; CDR3nt: TGTGCCAGCAGCTTAGAAATCGACGGGGCCACCATATATTTT
d_gene: TRBD2; abundance: few; v_gene: TRBV7-2; j_gene: TRBJ2-3; CDR3aa: CASSLAGGPGDTQYF; CDR3nt: TGTGCCAGCAGCTTAGCGGGAGGGCCCGGAGATACGCAGTATTTT
d_gene: .; abundance: .; v_gene: TRBV6-1; j_gene: TRBJ2-5; CDR3aa: CASSPRPAGVAQYF; CDR3nt: TGTGCCAGCAGCCCTCGCCCAGCGGGTGTGGCCCAGTACTTC
d_gene: .; abundance: .; v_gene: TRBV19; j_gene: TRBJ2-5; CDR3aa: CASSGKETQYF; CDR3nt: TGTGCCAGTAGCGGCAAGGAGACCCAGTACTTC
d_gene: TRBD2; abundance: few; v_gene: TRBV4-2; j_gene: TRBJ2-7; CDR3aa: CASSPGLAGGVSYEQYF; CDR3nt: TGTGCCAGCAGCCCGGGACTAGCGGGAGGGGTATCCTACGAGCAGTACTTC
d_gene: .; abundance: .; v_gene: TRBV12-3/TRBV12-4; j_gene: TRBJ1-4; CDR3aa: CASSLYPGVNEKLFF; CDR3nt: TGTGCCAGCAGTTTATATCCAGGGGTCAATGAAAAACTGTTTTTT
d_gene: .; abundance: .; v_gene: TRBV5-5; j_gene: TRBJ1-2; CDR3aa: CASSLGPGEGYGYTF; CDR3nt: TGTGCCAGCAGCTTGGGGCCTGGGGAGGGCTATGGCTACACCTTC
d_gene: TRBD2; abundance: few; v_gene: TRBV12-3/TRBV12-4; j_gene: TRBJ2-1; CDR3aa: CASTPGLSSYNEQFF; CDR3nt: TGTGCCAGCACCCCGGGACTAAGCTCCTACAATGAGCAGTTCTTC
d_gene: TRBD2; abundance: many; v_gene: TRBV12-3/TRBV12-4; j_gene: TRBJ2-5; CDR3aa: CASRGLGETQYF; CDR3nt: TGTGCCAGCAGAGGACTAGGAGAGACCCAGTACTTC
d_gene: .; abundance: many; v_gene: TRBV12-3/TRBV12-4; j_gene: TRBJ1-5; CDR3aa: CASSLGGARSNQPQHF; CDR3nt: TGTGCCAGCAGCCTCGGAGGGGCGAGGAGCAATCAGCCCCAGCATTTT
d_gene: .; abundance: .; v_gene: TRBV6-4; j_gene: TRBJ2-5; CDR3aa: CASSVGVWETQYF; CDR3nt: TGTGCCAGCAGTGTAGGAGTCTGGGAGACCCAGTACTTC
d_gene: TRBD1; abundance: few; v_gene: TRBV25-1; j_gene: TRBJ1-6; CDR3aa: CASSDHPRGNSPLHF; CDR3nt: TGTGCCAGCAGTGACCACCCCAGGGGGAATTCACCCCTCCACTTT
d_gene: .; abundance: .; v_gene: TRBV6-1; j_gene: TRBJ2-3; CDR3aa: CASSERSRRGSTDTQYF; CDR3nt: TGTGCCAGCAGTGAACGTTCGAGGCGGGGAAGCACAGATACGCAGTATTTT
d_gene: TRBD1; abundance: .; v_gene: TRBV11-2; j_gene: TRBJ2-3; CDR3aa: CASSLDPGTGDDTQYF; CDR3nt: TGTGCCAGCAGCTTAGATCCTGGGACAGGGGACGATACGCAGTATTTT
d_gene: .; abundance: few; v_gene: TRBV29-1; j_gene: TRBJ1-2; CDR3aa: CSVWTASEGYTF; CDR3nt: TGCAGCGTCTGGACAGCGTCGGAGGGCTACACCTTC
d_gene: .; abundance: few; v_gene: TRBV12-3/TRBV12-4; j_gene: TRBJ1-2; CDR3aa: CASSFDRSPTYGYTF; CDR3nt: TGTGCCAGCAGTTTCGACAGGTCGCCTACCTATGGCTACACCTTC
d_gene: .; abundance: .; v_gene: TRBV12-3/TRBV12-4; j_gene: TRBJ1-1; CDR3aa: CASRLKTGLNTEAFF; CDR3nt: TGTGCCAGCAGACTAAAGACAGGCTTGAACACTGAAGCTTTCTTT
d_gene: .; abundance: many; v_gene: TRBV5-1; j_gene: TRBJ2-5; CDR3aa: CASSGGTIQETQYF; CDR3nt: TGCGCCAGCAGCGGCGGGACCATCCAAGAGACCCAGTACTTC
d_gene: .; abundance: .; v_gene: TRBV6-5; j_gene: TRBJ1-6; CDR3aa: CASSYSAGRGSPLHF; CDR3nt: TGTGCCAGCAGTTACTCGGCCGGGCGGGGATCACCCCTCCACTTT
d_gene: TRBD2; abundance: .; v_gene: TRBV5-6; j_gene: TRBJ2-5; CDR3aa: CASSSSGLKYF; CDR3nt: TGTGCCAGCAGCTCCTCGGGACTAAAGTACTTC
d_gene: .; abundance: few; v_gene: TRBV12-3/TRBV12-4; j_gene: TRBJ2-1; CDR3aa: CASSLDQGGLNEQFF; CDR3nt: TGTGCCAGCAGTTTGGATCAGGGGGGCTTGAATGAGCAGTTCTTC
d_gene: .; abundance: many; v_gene: TRBV6-1; j_gene: TRBJ1-4; CDR3aa: CASSATSSVNEKLFF; CDR3nt: TGTGCCAGCAGTGCTACGTCTTCGGTTAATGAAAAACTGTTTTTT
d_gene: .; abundance: many; v_gene: TRBV5-1; j_gene: TRBJ1-6; CDR3aa: CASSPPGRNSPLHF; CDR3nt: TGCGCCAGCAGCCCTCCGGGACGAAATTCACCCCTCCACTTT
d_gene: TRBD2; abundance: many; v_gene: TRBV4-2; j_gene: TRBJ2-3; CDR3aa: CASSSRAREVGDTQYF; CDR3nt: TGTGCCAGCAGCTCACGAGCGCGGGAGGTTGGAGATACGCAGTATTTT
d_gene: .; abundance: .; v_gene: TRBV20-1; j_gene: TRBJ1-2; CDR3aa: CSATGRTIYGYTF; CDR3nt: TGCAGTGCTACAGGAAGAACAATATATGGCTACACCTTC
d_gene: .; abundance: .; v_gene: TRBV5-5; j_gene: TRBJ1-5; CDR3aa: CASSLIPSGGSNQPQHF; CDR3nt: TGTGCCAGCAGCTTAATCCCATCCGGGGGCAGCAATCAGCCCCAGCATTTT
d_gene: TRBD2; abundance: many; v_gene: TRBV5-1; j_gene: TRBJ2-1; CDR3aa: CASSHGLAGPGNEQFF; CDR3nt: TGCGCCAGCAGCCACGGACTAGCGGGCCCAGGGAATGAGCAGTTCTTC
d_gene: .; abundance: many; v_gene: TRBV9; j_gene: TRBJ2-1; CDR3aa: CASSVERATKQFF; CDR3nt: TGTGCCAGCAGCGTAGAACGAGCGACCAAGCAGTTCTTC
d_gene: TRBD2; abundance: few; v_gene: TRBV14; j_gene: TRBJ2-2; CDR3aa: CASSAGLAGRTGELFF; CDR3nt: TGTGCCAGCAGCGCCGGACTAGCGGGGAGAACCGGGGAGCTGTTTTTT